A selection of T cell receptor beta chains follows, all from one sample in a study of human T cells and chemical hapten exposure. TCRdb re-derived calls from the RACE reads in MiXCR, one entry per CDR3 protein. The data hold some 59,000 distinct CDR3 sequences, with approximately 10% observed a single time. The specimen was whole blood, collected in connection with sensitization to the hapten diphenylcyclopropenone (DPC). All receptors come from a woman in her forties with alopecia areata. Some clones in this sample may be carry-over from other donors' samples. CDR3s include the opening cysteine and the closing phenylalanine or tryptophan. The D gene is left open where the match is weak. Clone size is not always given. Where it is, it says once, few, many or a class for expanded clones.

.	TRBJ2-5	few	TRBV20-1	TGCAGTGCTAGAGGGCAGTCGGCGGAGACCCAGTACTTC	CSARGQSAETQYF
.	TRBJ1-1	many	TRBV5-4	TGTGCCAGCAGCCAAGGAAGTCAGAACACTGAAGCTTTCTTT	CASSQGSQNTEAFF
.	TRBJ2-5	many	TRBV7-2	TGTGCCAGCAGCAGCCCGGGGGCGCGAGAGACCCAGTACTTC	CASSSPGARETQYF
TRBD1	TRBJ1-1	many	TRBV10-3	TGTGCCGTGAGACAGGGGGCTGGCACTGAAGCTTTCTTT	CAVRQGAGTEAFF
.	TRBJ1-2	few	TRBV25-1	TGTGCCAGCAGTGGAGGGACAAATGGCTACACCTTC	CASSGGTNGYTF
TRBD2	TRBJ2-7	.	TRBV20-1	TGCAGTGCTAGGTTATCGCGGGAGGGCTACGAGCAGTACTTC	CSARLSREGYEQYF
.	TRBJ1-1	few	TRBV6-5	TGTGCCAGCAGTTACTCGATCGGGGGTGTGAACACTGAAGCTTTCTTT	CASSYSIGGVNTEAFF
.	TRBJ2-1	.	TRBV13	TGTGCCAGCAGCCCACAGCCCCTCAATGAGCAGTTCTTC	CASSPQPLNEQFF
.	TRBJ2-5	few	TRBV6-2/TRBV6-3	TGTGCCAGCAGTCAATGGGGAGCACAAGAGACCCAGTACTTC	CASSQWGAQETQYF
.	TRBJ1-1	few	TRBV7-9	TGTGCCAGCAATCGACAGGCGAACACTGAAGCTTTCTTT	CASNRQANTEAFF
TRBD1	TRBJ1-1	many	TRBV6-5	TGTGCCAGCAATAACGCCCGGAGGGGGCTGGGTGAAGCTTTCTTT	CASNNARRGLGEAFF
TRBD1	TRBJ2-7	.	TRBV29-1	TGCAGCGGACAGGGAGCCTACGAGCAGTACTTC	CSGQGAYEQYF
.	TRBJ2-6	.	TRBV5-5	TGTGCCAGCAGCTCGAGAACTCCGGGCGGGGCCAACGTCCTGACTTTC	CASSSRTPGGANVLTF
TRBD1	TRBJ1-4	many	TRBV7-9	TGTGCCAGCAGCCCTACGCCTCCCGGGACAGCCGAGAGAAATGAAAAACTGTTTTTT	CASSPTPPGTAERNEKLFF
TRBD1	TRBJ1-2	.	TRBV30	TGTGCCTGGAGTTACAGGGGAGGCGGCGGCTACACCTTC	CAWSYRGGGGYTF
.	TRBJ2-5	.	TRBV6-5	TGTGCCAGCAGGACCGGCCTCCCTAAGGGGGAGACCCAGTACTTC	CASRTGLPKGETQYF
.	TRBJ2-7	few	TRBV7-2	TGTGCCAGCAGCCTGAGGGGCGTGTACGAGCAGTACTTC	CASSLRGVYEQYF
.	TRBJ1-5	.	TRBV28	TGTGCCAGCGTCAGGGTGGGTCAGCCCCAGCATTTT	CASVRVGQPQHF
.	TRBJ1-1	few	TRBV24-1	TGTGCCACCAGTGATCCGGGCTCTGAAGCTTTCTTT	CATSDPGSEAFF
TRBD2	TRBJ2-3	.	TRBV7-3	TGTGCCAGCAGCCCCCAGCGGGGGTACACAGATACGCAGTATTTT	CASSPQRGYTDTQYF
.	TRBJ1-1	many	TRBV18	TGTGCCAGCTCACGTTCAGATCGGACTGAAGCTTTCTTT	CASSRSDRTEAFF
.	TRBJ1-4	many	TRBV4-3	TGCGCCAGCAGCCAAGATCGGGGAGGAGGTAATGAAAAACTGTTTTTT	CASSQDRGGGNEKLFF
TRBD1	TRBJ2-7	.	TRBV5-1	TGCGCCAGCAGACCGACAGGGAACGACGAGCAGTACTTC	CASRPTGNDEQYF
.	TRBJ2-2	.	TRBV5-1	TGCGCCAGCAGCTTGGAAGGGACCACTGGGACCGGGGAGCTGTTTTTT	CASSLEGTTGTGELFF
TRBD2	TRBJ2-1	many	TRBV6-5	TGTGCCAGCAGTTCTGAACTAGCGGGAGATAAGCAGTTCTTC	CASSSELAGDKQFF
.	TRBJ1-3	.	TRBV25-1	TGTGCCAGCAGTGAAAAGGGACTGGGGATGTCTGGAAACACCATATATTTT	CASSEKGLGMSGNTIYF
TRBD1	TRBJ1-2	.	TRBV6-6	TGTGCCAGCAGCTCGGACAGGGCCTATGGCTACACCTTC	CASSSDRAYGYTF
.	TRBJ1-6	few	TRBV6-5	TGTGCCAGCAGCCCCGCCAGGGCGAGCTCCTATAATTCACCCCTCCACTTT	CASSPARASSYNSPLHF
TRBD1	TRBJ2-5	few	TRBV10-3	TGTGCCATCAGTGAGCCAGGCAGGGGGCCGCAAGAGACCCAGTACTTC	CAISEPGRGPQETQYF
TRBD1	TRBJ1-2	few	TRBV20-1	TGCAGTGCTAGCCACAGGGGGACAGCCAACTATGGCTACACCTTC	CSASHRGTANYGYTF